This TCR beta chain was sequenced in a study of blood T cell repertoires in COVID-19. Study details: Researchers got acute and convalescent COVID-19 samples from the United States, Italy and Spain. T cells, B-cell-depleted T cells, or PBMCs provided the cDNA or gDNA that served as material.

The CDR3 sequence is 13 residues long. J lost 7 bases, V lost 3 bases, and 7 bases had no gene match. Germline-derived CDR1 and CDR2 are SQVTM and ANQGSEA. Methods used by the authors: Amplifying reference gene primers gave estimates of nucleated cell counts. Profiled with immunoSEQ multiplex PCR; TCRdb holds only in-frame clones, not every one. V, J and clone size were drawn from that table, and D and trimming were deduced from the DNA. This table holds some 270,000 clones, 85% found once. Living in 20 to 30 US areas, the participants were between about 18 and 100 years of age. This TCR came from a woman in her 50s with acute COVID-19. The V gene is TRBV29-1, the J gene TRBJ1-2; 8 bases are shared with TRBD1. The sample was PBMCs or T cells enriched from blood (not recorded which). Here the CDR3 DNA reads TGCAGCGTTGAGACAGGGGCGATAAGTGGCTACACCTTC. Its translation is CSVETGAISGYTF.